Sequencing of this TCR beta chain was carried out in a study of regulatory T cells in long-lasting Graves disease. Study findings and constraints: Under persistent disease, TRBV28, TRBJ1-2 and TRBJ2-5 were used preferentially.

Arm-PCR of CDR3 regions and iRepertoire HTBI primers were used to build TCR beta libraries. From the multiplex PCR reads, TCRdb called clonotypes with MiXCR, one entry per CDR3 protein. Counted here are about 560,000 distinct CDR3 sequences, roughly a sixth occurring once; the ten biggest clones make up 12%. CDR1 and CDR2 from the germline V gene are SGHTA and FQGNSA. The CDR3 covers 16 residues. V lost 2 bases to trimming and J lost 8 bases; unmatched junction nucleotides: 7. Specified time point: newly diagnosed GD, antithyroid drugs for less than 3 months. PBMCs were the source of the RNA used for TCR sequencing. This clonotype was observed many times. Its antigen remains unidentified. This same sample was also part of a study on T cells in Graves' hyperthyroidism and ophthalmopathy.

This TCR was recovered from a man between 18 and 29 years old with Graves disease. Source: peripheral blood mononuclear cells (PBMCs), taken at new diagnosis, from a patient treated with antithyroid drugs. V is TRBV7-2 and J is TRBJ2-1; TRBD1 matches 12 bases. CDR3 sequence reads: CASSLWGQGAWDEQFF. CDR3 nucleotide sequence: TGTGCCAGCAGCTTATGGGGACAGGGGGCTTGGGATGAGCAGTTCTTC. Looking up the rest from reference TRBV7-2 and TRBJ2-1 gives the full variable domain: GAGVSQSPSNKVTEKGKDVELRCDPISGHTALYWYRQSLGQGLEFLIYFQGNSAPDKSGLPSDRFSAERTGGSVSTLTIQRTQQEDSAVYLCASSLWGQGAWDEQFFGPGTRLTVL.